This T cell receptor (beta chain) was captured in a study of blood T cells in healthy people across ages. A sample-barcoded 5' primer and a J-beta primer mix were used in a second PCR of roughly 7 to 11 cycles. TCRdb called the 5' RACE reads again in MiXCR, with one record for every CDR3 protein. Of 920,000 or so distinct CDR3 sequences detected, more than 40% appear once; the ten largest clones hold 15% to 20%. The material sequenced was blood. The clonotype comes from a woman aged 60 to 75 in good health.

CDR3: CASRLSGRRMAQYF. The CDR3 region has the DNA TGTGCCAGCAGACTTAGCGGGAGAAGGATGGCCCAGTACTTC. V is TRBV27 and J is TRBJ2-5; 9 nucleotides line up with TRBD2. The germline CDR1 and CDR2 sequences are MNHEY and SMNVEV (reference sequence). There are 14 residues in the CDR3. The junction had 11 bases not matched to a gene; V was cut back by 6 bases and J by 9 bases.